This TCR beta chain was sequenced in a study of blood T cell repertoires in COVID-19. Study members were between about 18 and 100 years old and lived in about two dozen US regions. Cohort allocation depended upon clinical history that participants reported. CDR3 size: 16 residues. The germline CDR1 and CDR2 sequences are LGHNT and FRNRAP. V dropped 0 bases and J dropped 7 bases, with 15 bases sitting between them. The method was immunoSEQ multiplex PCR; TCRdb's version includes in-frame clones alone and lacks a portion of them. The repertoire has about 180,000 clones, 85% of them found once; the top ten carry 6.2%.

This clonotype originated in a middle-aged man who had recovered from COVID-19. Input material: PBMCs or T cells enriched from blood (not recorded which). The J gene is TRBJ1-4, the V gene TRBV12-5; tentative D call: TRBD1 (5 bases). CDR3 sequence reads: CASGLVLGGYVEKLFF. Here the CDR3 DNA reads TGTGCTAGTGGTTTGGTACTGGGGGGGTACGTTGAAAAACTGTTTTTT.